These 22 T cell receptor beta chains were sequenced from one sample in a study of OX40 agonist ivuxolimab in advanced cancers. The table came from immunoSEQ multiplex PCR; TCRdb's copy has only in-frame clones and leaves some out. In the table there are tens of thousands of clones, approximately 80% of which are singletons. Sequencing was performed on CD4+ or CD8+ T cells sorted from blood, taken in a trial of the OX40 agonist ivuxolimab. These receptors were obtained from an adult with an advanced solid tumor such as melanoma, head and neck, liver or kidney cancer.

The CDR3 loop is CASGFNREDNEKLFF. CDR3 nucleotides: TGTGCCAGCGGATTCAACAGGGAGGATAATGAAAAACTGTTTTTT. V is TRBV27 and J is TRBJ1-4, with a possible D match to TRBD1 (6 bases). Trimming shortened V by 8 bases and J by 4 bases, and 17 bases separated the two germline ends. CDR1 and CDR2 (germline): MNHEY, SMNVEV (reference sequence). There are 15 residues in the CDR3.

J is TRBJ2-7 and V is TRBV6-1; the match to TRBD1 covers 9 bases. Per the germline V gene, CDR1 is MNHNS and CDR2 is SASEGT. The V segment lost 6 bases and the J segment 12 bases; nucleotides outside the gene matches: 9. The length of the CDR3 is 12 residues. The CDR3 here is CASSPRDREVYF. CDR3 in DNA: TGTGCCAGCAGCCCTCGGGACAGGGAGGTGTACTTC.

This rearrangement joins TRBV5-6 to TRBJ2-7, with D hard to call. V dropped 7 bases and J dropped 7 bases, with 21 bases sitting between them. The CDR3 contains 14 residues. Germline assignment: CDR1 SGHDT and CDR2 YYEEEE. CDR3 region: CASLFGPQQGEQYF. The CDR3, as DNA: TGTGCCAGCCTCTTTGGGCCGCAACAAGGGGAGCAGTACTTC. Together with reference TRBV5-6 and TRBJ2-7, the CDR3 gives the full variable domain: DAGVTQSPTHLIKTRGQQVTLRCSPKSGHDTVSWYQQALGQGPQFIFQYYEEEERQRGNFPDRFSGHQFPNYSSELNVNALLLGDSALYLCASLFGPQQGEQYFGPGTRLTVT.

This chain joins TRBV2 and TRBJ2-5, with 9 bases aligning to TRBD1. With 6 bases clipped from V and 4 bases from J, the junction kept 6 bases outside the gene matches. Germline CDR1 SNHLY, CDR2 FYNNEI. The CDR3 covers 14 residues. CDR3 sequence (DNA): TGTGCCAGCAGAGAGGGGACAGGGCGAGAGACCCAGTACTTC. This translates into CASREGTGRETQYF.

This clone has just a few counts. The chain couples TRBV19 to TRBJ1-1; D remains unclear. Germline V gives CDR1 LNHDA, CDR2 SQIVND (reference sequence). The length of the CDR3 is 13 residues. V lost 3 bases and J lost 4, with 9 bases in between. CDR3 coding DNA: TGTGCCAGTAGTATTGTCCCCTCCACTGAAGCTTTCTTT. Translation gives CASSIVPSTEAFF.

The J gene is TRBJ2-5, the V gene TRBV30; TRBD1 matches at 10 bases. There are 13 residues in the CDR3. Germline V gives CDR1 GTSNPN, CDR2 SVGIG (reference sequence). J lost 7 bases, V lost 5 bases, and 7 bases had no gene match. The chain's CDR3 is CAWDDRGLGTQYF. The CDR3, as DNA: TGTGCCTGGGATGACAGGGGGCTAGGGACCCAGTACTTC.

The chain uses TRBV10-1 and TRBJ2-3; tentatively, D is TRBD1 (5 bases). Trimming removed 7 bases at V and 0 bases at J, with 11 bases between. Per germline, CDR1 WNHNN and CDR2 SYGVQD (reference sequence). The CDR3 has 14 residues. The CDR3 coding sequence is TGCGCCAGCAAAGACAGAAGAAGCACAGATACGCAGTATTTT. Translating it yields CASKDRRSTDTQYF.

V and J are TRBV5-1 and TRBJ2-2, with D unresolved. Per the germline V gene, CDR1 is SGHRS and CDR2 is YFSETQ. V was trimmed by 4 bases and J by 0 bases, leaving 13 bases between them. The CDR3 contains 16 residues. CDR3 loop: CASSDKLESNTGELFF. CDR3 DNA sequence: TGCGCCAGCAGCGATAAACTGGAATCGAACACCGGGGAGCTGTTTTTT.

The J gene is TRBJ1-2, the V gene TRBV30, with 8 bases identical to TRBD1. J was trimmed by 6 bases and V by 8 bases; bases with no gene match: 8. The CDR3 extends over 12 amino acids. Germline CDR1 is GTSNPN and CDR2 is SVGIG (reference sequence). The CDR3 DNA is TGTGCCCGCTCTGACAGGGGCCATGGCTACACCTTC. Protein product: CARSDRGHGYTF.

Worth noting for this clone: The sample holds other DNA sequences that translate to the same CDR3. The chain is built from TRBV7-9 and TRBJ2-1, with TRBD2 matching over 10 bases. The junction had 5 bases not matched to a gene; V was cut back by 3 bases and J by 0 bases. Germline CDR1 is SEHNR and CDR2 is FQNEAQ (reference sequence). This CDR3 spans 17 amino acids. The CDR3, as DNA: TGTGCCAGCAGCTTCCCCTCTAGCGGGAGCTCCTACAATGAGCAGTTCTTC. Its protein product is CASSFPSSGSSYNEQFF.

In this sample, this clone turned up once. The chain joins TRBV6-5 to TRBJ2-3, with D tentatively TRBD1 (7 bases). The V gene lost 0 bases and the J gene lost 2 bases, with 12 bases spanning the gap. This CDR3 comprises 16 residues. Germline V gene sequence: CDR1 MNHEY, CDR2 SVGAGI. The CDR3 DNA is TGTGCCAGCAGTTACTCCGCAGGGGGGATCACAGATACGCAGTATTTT. Translation: CASSYSAGGITDTQYF.

The rearrangement uses TRBV29-1 and TRBJ2-1; D not certain. CDR1 is SQVTM and CDR2 is ANQGSEA in the germline V gene. V gave up 6 bases and J gave up 7 bases, with 19 bases separating them. CDR3 size: 14 residues. CDR3 in amino acids: CSVLVGLLVNEQFF. As DNA, the CDR3 is TGCAGCGTCCTAGTAGGGCTGCTTGTTAATGAGCAGTTCTTC.

The rearrangement uses TRBV7-9 and TRBJ2-3, with D tentatively TRBD2 (6 bases). The V end lost 5 bases, the J end lost 4 bases, and 19 bases lay between the germline ends. This CDR3 is 16 amino acids long. Germline V gene sequence: CDR1 SEHNR, CDR2 FQNEAQ (reference sequence). CDR3 nucleotide sequence: TGTGCCAGCAGCCGGACTATCCAGTGGGGCGCAGATACGCAGTATTTT. This translates into CASSRTIQWGADTQYF.

V gene TRBV7-6 combines with J gene TRBJ2-1, with 14 bases that match TRBD2. Germline V CDR1 and CDR2: SGHVS, FNYEAQ. The V and J ends lost 5 bases and 7 bases, in that order; junction bases with no gene match: 4. CDR3 size: 15 residues. The CDR3 bases are TGTGCCAGCAGCCCCGGGACTAGCGGGAGTAATGAGCAGTTCTTC. This codes for CASSPGTSGSNEQFF.

This clone was seen more than once but under ten times. The chain combines TRBV10-3 with TRBJ2-1; D is ambiguous. CDR1 and CDR2 (germline): ENHRY, SYGVKD. The CDR3 runs to 18 residues. Trimming stripped 6 bases from V and 0 bases from J, with 21 bases between. The CDR3 sequence: CAIRADLIDPNSYNEQFF. DNA for the CDR3: TGTGCCATCAGGGCGGACCTTATTGACCCAAACTCCTACAATGAGCAGTTCTTC.

This chain joins TRBV6-6 and TRBJ2-1, with 13 positions matching TRBD2. The CDR3 runs to 15 residues. Looked up from germline, CDR1 is MNHNY and CDR2 is SVGAGI (reference sequence). Trimming at V came to 7 bases and at J to 9 bases, leaving 9 bases not matched to a gene. CDR3 in DNA: TGTGCCAGCACTCCGGGACTAGCGGGAAGTAGTGAGCAGTTCTTC. This codes for CASTPGLAGSSEQFF.

This CDR3 is CASSLEMAGGQTGELFF. In DNA, the CDR3 is TGTGCCAGCAGCTTAGAAATGGCGGGAGGGCAAACCGGGGAGCTGTTTTTT. The chain recombines TRBV11-2 with TRBJ2-2; 9 bases line up with TRBD2. This CDR3 is 17 amino acids long. Germline CDR1 reads SGHAT; CDR2 reads FQNNGV. With 0 bases clipped from V and 5 bases from J, the junction kept 7 bases outside the gene matches.

This clone appeared once. The chain recombines TRBV18 with TRBJ1-1; D is possibly TRBD1 (5 bases). V was clipped by 7 bases and J by 2 bases, with 11 bases between them. CDR3 length: 13 amino acids. CDR1 is KGHSH and CDR2 is LQKENI in the germline V gene. The CDR3: CASLSQGNTEAFF. The CDR3 DNA reads TGTGCCAGCTTGTCCCAGGGTAACACTGAAGCTTTCTTT.

The rearrangement links TRBV7-2 to TRBJ1-1, with D possibly being TRBD1 (5 bases). Germline loops: CDR1 SGHTA, CDR2 FQGNSA. V was shortened by 1 base and J by 4 bases, with 13 bases between the two germline ends. CDR3 length: 15 residues. CDR3 residues: CASSLVFGGVTEAFF. The CDR3 nucleotides read TGTGCCAGCAGCTTAGTTTTTGGGGGGGTCACTGAAGCTTTCTTT.

The chain combines TRBV25-1 with TRBJ2-5; D gene ambiguous. The J call may be faulty, since TRBJ2-7 better matches the DNA end. This CDR3 is built from 11 residues. CDR1 MGHDK and CDR2 SYGVNS come from the germline V gene. CDR3 coding DNA: TGTGCCAGCAGGGAGTTCTACGAGCAGTACTTC. It specifies CASREFYEQYF.

This clone occurred once. The chain links TRBV14 to TRBJ2-5; D ambiguous. The V end lost 2 bases, the J end lost 0 bases, and 4 bases lay between the germline ends. The length of the CDR3 is 13 residues. Germline V CDR1 and CDR2: SGHDN, FVKESK. CDR3 DNA sequence: TGTGCCAGCAGCCAATGGAACCAAGAGACCCAGTACTTC. This translates into CASSQWNQETQYF.

CDR3 nucleotide sequence: TGTGCCAGCAGCCCCCGAGGGACGGGGAACACCGGGGAGCTGTTTTTT. This encodes CASSPRGTGNTGELFF. The chain couples TRBV9 to TRBJ2-2, with D perhaps given as TRBD1 or TRBD2 (5 bases each). The CDR3 is 16 amino acids. Trimming pared 4 bases from V and 1 base from J, leaving 14 bases between. Germline V gene sequence: CDR1 SGDLS, CDR2 YYNGEE. The full variable domain, with the rest looked up from reference TRBV9 and TRBJ2-2, is DSGVTQTPKHLITATGQRVTLRCSPRSGDLSVYWYQQSLDQGLQFLIQYYNGEERAKGNILERFSAQQFPDLHSELNLSSLELGDSALYFCASSPRGTGNTGELFFGEGSRLTVL.